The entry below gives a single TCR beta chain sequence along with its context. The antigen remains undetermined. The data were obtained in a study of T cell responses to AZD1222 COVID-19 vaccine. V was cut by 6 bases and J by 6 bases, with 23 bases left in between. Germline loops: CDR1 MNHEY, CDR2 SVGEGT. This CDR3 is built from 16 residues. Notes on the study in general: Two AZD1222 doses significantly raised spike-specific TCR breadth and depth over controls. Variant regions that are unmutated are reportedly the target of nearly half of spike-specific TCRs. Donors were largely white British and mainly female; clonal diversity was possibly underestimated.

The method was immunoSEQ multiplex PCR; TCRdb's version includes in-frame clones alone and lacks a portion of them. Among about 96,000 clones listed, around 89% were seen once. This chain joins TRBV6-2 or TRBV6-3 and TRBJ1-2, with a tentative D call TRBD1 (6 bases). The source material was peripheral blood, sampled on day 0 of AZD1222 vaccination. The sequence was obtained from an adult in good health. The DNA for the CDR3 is TGTGCCAGCAGCCCTAGGGGGGGCAGGGCTACCCATGGCTACACCTTC. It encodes CASSPRGGRATHGYTF.